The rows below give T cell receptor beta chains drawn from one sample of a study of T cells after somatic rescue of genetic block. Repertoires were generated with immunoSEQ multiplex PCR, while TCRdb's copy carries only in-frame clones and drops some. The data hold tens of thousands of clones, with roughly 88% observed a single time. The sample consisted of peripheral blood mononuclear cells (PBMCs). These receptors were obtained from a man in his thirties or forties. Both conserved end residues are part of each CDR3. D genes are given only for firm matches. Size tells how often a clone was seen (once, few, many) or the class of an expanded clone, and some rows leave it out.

CDR3 protein: CASREGGGDTGELFF
CDR3 DNA: TGTGCCAGCAGGGAGGGAGGAGGAGACACCGGGGAGCTGTTTTTT
V gene: TRBV5-4
J gene: TRBJ2-2
clone size: -
D gene: -

CDR3 protein: CASSEGGWPFRGRSYGYTF
CDR3 DNA: TGTGCCAGCAGTGAGGGAGGCTGGCCCTTCAGGGGGCGTTCCTATGGCTACACCTTC
V gene: TRBV6-1
J gene: TRBJ1-2
clone size: -
D gene: TRBD1

CDR3 protein: CASTSGISYNEQFF
CDR3 DNA: TGTGCCAGCACTTCGGGGATTTCCTACAATGAGCAGTTCTTC
V gene: TRBV6-6
J gene: TRBJ2-1
clone size: -
D gene: -

CDR3 protein: CASSQDNTDTQYF
CDR3 DNA: TGTGCCAGCTCACAAGATAACACAGATACGCAGTATTTT
V gene: TRBV18
J gene: TRBJ2-3
clone size: -
D gene: -

CDR3 protein: CASSLAPGSQQFF
CDR3 DNA: TGTGCCAGCAGCTTAGCCCCGGGATCCCAGCAGTTCTTC
V gene: TRBV11-3
J gene: TRBJ2-1
clone size: -
D gene: -

CDR3 protein: CASSQNRGRQWEQYF
CDR3 DNA: TGTGCCAGCAGCCAAAACAGGGGGCGCCAATGGGAGCAGTACTTC
V gene: TRBV11-2
J gene: TRBJ2-7
clone size: -
D gene: TRBD1

CDR3 protein: CASSVERGSTDTQYF
CDR3 DNA: TGTGCCAGCAGCGTAGAACGCGGCAGCACAGATACGCAGTATTTT
V gene: TRBV9
J gene: TRBJ2-3
clone size: -
D gene: -

CDR3 protein: CASSALLAGFNYEQYF
CDR3 DNA: TGTGCCAGCAGCGCCCTTCTAGCGGGGTTTAATTACGAGCAGTACTTC
V gene: TRBV7-2
J gene: TRBJ2-7
clone size: -
D gene: TRBD2

CDR3 protein: CASSLGRGTEAFF
CDR3 DNA: TGTGCCAGCAGTTTAGGTCGGGGGACTGAAGCTTTCTTT
V gene: TRBV27
J gene: TRBJ1-1
clone size: -
D gene: -

CDR3 protein: CASSKAQGPYEQYF
CDR3 DNA: TGTGCCAGCAGCAAAGCGCAAGGGCCCTACGAGCAGTACTTC
V gene: TRBV21-1
J gene: TRBJ2-7
clone size: few
D gene: -

CDR3 protein: CASAITQGLVEAFF
CDR3 DNA: TGTGCCAGCGCCATCACGCAGGGGCTTGTTGAAGCTTTCTTT
V gene: TRBV28
J gene: TRBJ1-1
clone size: once
D gene: -

CDR3 protein: CATSLGQGGEQYF
CDR3 DNA: TGTGCCACCAGCTTGGGACAGGGTGGCGAGCAGTACTTC
V gene: TRBV15
J gene: TRBJ2-7
clone size: -
D gene: TRBD1

CDR3 protein: CASSLATPRGSGSYGYTF
CDR3 DNA: TGTGCCAGCAGCTTAGCAACCCCTCGGGGATCCGGGAGCTATGGCTACACCTTC
V gene: TRBV7-6
J gene: TRBJ1-2
clone size: few
D gene: -

CDR3 protein: CASSEGAEELFF
CDR3 DNA: TGTGCCAGTAGTGAAGGGGCGGAGGAGCTGTTTTTT
V gene: TRBV19
J gene: TRBJ2-2
clone size: -
D gene: -

CDR3 protein: CASSPGTVYGYTF
CDR3 DNA: TGTGCCAGTAGTCCGGGGACGGTCTATGGCTACACCTTC
V gene: TRBV19
J gene: TRBJ1-2
clone size: few
D gene: -

CDR3 protein: CASKSGTGSYNSPLHF
CDR3 DNA: TGTGCCAGCAAGAGCGGGACAGGGTCCTATAATTCACCCCTCCACTTT
V gene: TRBV2
J gene: TRBJ1-6
clone size: -
D gene: TRBD1

CDR3 protein: CASSPSGTELNEQFF
CDR3 DNA: TGTGCCAGCAGCCCGTCCGGGACAGAGCTCAATGAGCAGTTCTTC
V gene: TRBV7-9
J gene: TRBJ2-1
clone size: -
D gene: TRBD1

CDR3 protein: CASSPDSLDTQYF
CDR3 DNA: TGCGCCAGCAGCCCAGACTCCCTGGATACGCAGTATTTT
V gene: TRBV4-1
J gene: TRBJ2-3
clone size: -
D gene: -

CDR3 protein: CASSPDRAQETQYF
CDR3 DNA: TGTGCCAGCAGCCCTGACAGGGCTCAAGAGACCCAGTACTTC
V gene: TRBV7-2
J gene: TRBJ2-5
clone size: -
D gene: TRBD1

CDR3 protein: CASTQTDVNTEAFF
CDR3 DNA: TGTGCCAGCACCCAGACAGACGTGAACACTGAAGCTTTCTTT
V gene: TRBV2
J gene: TRBJ1-1
clone size: -
D gene: -

CDR3 protein: CASSLMPGGLTDTQYF
CDR3 DNA: TGTGCCAGCAGCTTAATGCCGGGAGGACTCACAGATACGCAGTATTTT
V gene: TRBV7-7
J gene: TRBJ2-3
clone size: -
D gene: TRBD2

CDR3 protein: CASSLSLADLGAGELFF
CDR3 DNA: TGTGCCAGCAGCTTAAGTCTAGCGGACCTAGGCGCCGGGGAGCTGTTTTTT
V gene: TRBV7-9
J gene: TRBJ2-2
clone size: -
D gene: TRBD2

CDR3 protein: CASGTRNSNQPQHF
CDR3 DNA: TGTGCCAGCGGGACGCGAAATAGCAATCAGCCCCAGCATTTT
V gene: TRBV6-1
J gene: TRBJ1-5
clone size: -
D gene: -

CDR3 protein: CASSPRGGGNSPLHF
CDR3 DNA: TGTGCCAGCAGCCCTCGGGGTGGCGGGAATTCACCCCTCCACTTT
V gene: TRBV11-2
J gene: TRBJ1-6
clone size: once
D gene: -

CDR3 protein: CASSWGEGNTEAFF
CDR3 DNA: TGTGCCAGCAGTTGGGGGGAGGGGAACACTGAAGCTTTCTTT
V gene: TRBV6-5
J gene: TRBJ1-1
clone size: -
D gene: -

CDR3 protein: CASSLRTSHTGELFF
CDR3 DNA: TGTGCCAGTAGCCTAAGGACTAGCCACACCGGGGAGCTGTTTTTT
V gene: TRBV19
J gene: TRBJ2-2
clone size: -
D gene: TRBD2

CDR3 protein: CASRSAQGDNYGYTF
CDR3 DNA: TGTGCCAGCAGATCCGCTCAGGGTGACAACTATGGCTACACCTTC
V gene: TRBV6-5
J gene: TRBJ1-2
clone size: -
D gene: -

CDR3 protein: CASSAGQDEQYF
CDR3 DNA: TGCGCCAGCAGCGCCGGACAGGACGAGCAGTACTTC
V gene: TRBV5-1
J gene: TRBJ2-7
clone size: -
D gene: TRBD1

CDR3 protein: CASTGGGYEQYF
CDR3 DNA: TGTGCCAGCACGGGGGGGGGCTACGAGCAGTACTTC
V gene: TRBV2
J gene: TRBJ2-7
clone size: -
D gene: TRBD2

CDR3 protein: CASSGLRLKNIQYF
CDR3 DNA: TGTGCCAGCAGTGGTCTGCGTTTAAAAAACATTCAGTACTTC
V gene: TRBV6-1
J gene: TRBJ2-4
clone size: -
D gene: -

CDR3 protein: CASSYRSQGYYGYTF
CDR3 DNA: TGTGCCAGCAGTTACCGCTCCCAGGGGTACTATGGCTACACCTTC
V gene: TRBV6-5
J gene: TRBJ1-2
clone size: -
D gene: -

CDR3 protein: CASSLVEDSPTDTQYF
CDR3 DNA: TGTGCCAGCAGCTTAGTAGAGGACAGCCCCACAGATACGCAGTATTTT
V gene: TRBV7-9
J gene: TRBJ2-3
clone size: -
D gene: -

CDR3 protein: CASMLVSGANVLTF
CDR3 DNA: TGTGCCAGCATGCTCGTTTCTGGGGCCAACGTCCTGACTTTC
V gene: TRBV6-1
J gene: TRBJ2-6
clone size: -
D gene: -

CDR3 protein: CASSHKTNAGVYEQYF
CDR3 DNA: TGCGCCAGCAGCCACAAAACTAATGCCGGGGTCTACGAGCAGTACTTC
V gene: TRBV4-1
J gene: TRBJ2-7
clone size: once
D gene: -

CDR3 protein: CASSAGDRAPVDTQYF
CDR3 DNA: TGTGCCAGCAGTGCCGGGGACAGGGCCCCAGTAGATACGCAGTATTTT
V gene: TRBV2
J gene: TRBJ2-3
clone size: -
D gene: TRBD1

CDR3 protein: CASSLLNSPLHF
CDR3 DNA: TGTGCCAGCAGTCTACTTAATTCACCCCTCCACTTT
V gene: TRBV6-1
J gene: TRBJ1-6
clone size: -
D gene: -

CDR3 protein: CASSEVRGAEAFF
CDR3 DNA: TGTGCCAGCAGTGAGGTTCGGGGAGCTGAAGCTTTCTTT
V gene: TRBV2
J gene: TRBJ1-1
clone size: -
D gene: -

CDR3 protein: CASSLGTGVLETQYF
CDR3 DNA: TGCGCCAGCAGCTTGGGGACAGGGGTTTTGGAGACCCAGTACTTC
V gene: TRBV5-1
J gene: TRBJ2-5
clone size: -
D gene: TRBD1

CDR3 protein: CASSLRLAGGEQFF
CDR3 DNA: TGTGCCAGTAGTTTAAGACTAGCGGGAGGCGAGCAGTTCTTC
V gene: TRBV19
J gene: TRBJ2-1
clone size: -
D gene: TRBD2

CDR3 protein: CAWSTRTDSYEQYF
CDR3 DNA: TGTGCCTGGAGTACCCGGACAGACTCCTACGAGCAGTACTTC
V gene: TRBV30
J gene: TRBJ2-7
clone size: -
D gene: -